This T cell receptor beta chain was sequenced during a study of CD8 T cells in Susac syndrome. Whole-study findings and limits: It was acknowledged by the study that relatively few individuals were included in its TCR sequencing and HLA analysis.

TCR beta sequencing covered blood CD8+ and CD4+ T cells. Matching for age and sex applied to the controls, who were healthy donors. FACS was used to enrich TEMRA cells, whereas the CD8+ and CD4+ T cells were obtained by negative isolation. An input of 0.5 to 1 ug of RNA was subjected to reverse transcription using random hexamers. MiXCR, run by TCRdb on the immunoSEQ multiplex PCR reads, gives a single entry per CDR3 protein. The sample has 110,000 or so distinct CDR3 sequences; 92% are singletons. This clonotype appeared a single time. The antigen is unknown. This CDR3 is built from 13 residues. Germline CDR1 and CDR2: SGDLS and YYNGEE. Between the trimmed V and J ends, which lost 3 bases and 3 bases, there was a span of 9 bases.

The gene calls are TRBV9 and TRBJ1-1, with D unclear. The specimen was CD4+ T cells from PBMCs. The receptor's source is a human donor in good health. Here the CDR3 reads CASSGDGHTEAFF. CDR3 nucleotide sequence: TGTGCCAGCAGCGGTGACGGGCACACTGAAGCTTTCTTT. Together with reference TRBV9 and TRBJ1-1, the CDR3 gives the full variable domain: DSGVTQTPKHLITATGQRVTLRCSPRSGDLSVYWYQQSLDQGLQFLIQYYNGEERAKGNILERFSAQQFPDLHSELNLSSLELGDSALYFCASSGDGHTEAFFGQGTRLTVV.